This TCR beta chain was observed in a study of OX40 agonist ivuxolimab in advanced cancers. The overall study: Melanoma, hepatocellular carcinoma, head and neck or renal cell cancer occurred in dose-escalation patients. Study-level points and caveats: Not determined was the antigen specificity of the expanded peripheral T cells. At doses 0.1 to 3.0 mg/kg, CD4+ and CD8+ clones expanded.

In regard to this clone: Its antigen is unidentified.

Some clones are missing from TCRdb's copy, which holds only in-frame ones; the method was immunoSEQ multiplex PCR. The sample contains about 31,000 clones, around 85% of which appear only once. J was trimmed by 10 bases and V by 5 bases; bases with no gene match: 4. Germline assignment: CDR1 KGHSH and CDR2 LQKENI. This CDR3 has 13 residues. Here the sequenced sample was CD4+ or CD8+ T cells sorted from blood, taken in a trial of the OX40 agonist ivuxolimab. The source of this sequence is an adult with an advanced solid tumor such as melanoma, head and neck, liver or kidney cancer. The rearrangement joins TRBV18 to TRBJ1-6, with 8 bases that match TRBD1. The CDR3 loop reads CASSGQGISPLHF. CDR3 DNA: TGTGCCAGCTCAGGACAGGGAATCTCACCCCTCCACTTT.